A single sample gave rise to the 4 T cell receptor beta chains below, sequenced in a study of Graves' ophthalmopathy and Graves' hyperthyroidism. As the template, RNA transcripts were used to amplify TCR beta CDR3 regions. An opening RT-PCR round employed HTBI primers and preceded a second-round multiplex PCR. TCRdb reprocessed the multiplex PCR reads with MiXCR, giving one entry per CDR3 protein. This table holds roughly 400,000 distinct CDR3 sequences, 15% to 20% found once. Sequencing was carried out using peripheral blood. Source of these receptors: an adult woman with stable Graves' hyperthyroidism.

At least ten counts were recorded for this clonotype. This chain uses TRBV6-1 with TRBJ1-3, with D unresolved. This CDR3 is 16 amino acids long. CDR1 MNHNS and CDR2 SASEGT come from the germline V gene. Trimming took 5 bases from V and 0 from J, leaving 14 bases between them. Here the CDR3 reads CASSTHWGVSGNTIYF. The CDR3 DNA follows: TGTGCCAGCAGTACCCATTGGGGAGTCTCTGGAAACACCATATATTTT.

In this sample, this clonotype turned up many times. The chain recombines TRBV5-1 with TRBJ1-6; D not resolved. Germline CDR1 and CDR2: SGHRS and YFSETQ. The length of the CDR3 is 14 residues. With 0 bases removed from V and 9 bases from J, the gap between germline ends came to 10 bases. CDR3 DNA sequence: TGCGCCAGCAGCTTGGAGGGAGTTGGTTCACCCCTCCACTTT. Translating it yields CASSLEGVGSPLHF.

This clonotype was detected many times. The CDR3 sequence: CASNPSGGRQETQYF. The CDR3 region has the DNA TGTGCCAGCAACCCTTCAGGGGGTAGACAAGAGACCCAGTACTTC. V is TRBV2 and J is TRBJ2-5; 7 bases line up with TRBD1. Germline V gives CDR1 SNHLY, CDR2 FYNNEI. J gave up 2 bases and V 7 bases, and 10 bases lay outside the gene matches. The CDR3 totals 15 residues. Combining the CDR3 with reference TRBV2 and TRBJ2-5 gives the whole variable domain EPEVTQTPSHQVTQMGQEVILRCVPISNHLYFYWYRQILGQKVEFLVSFYNNEISEKSEIFDDQFSVERPDGSNFTLKIRSTKLEDSAMYFCASNPSGGRQETQYFGPGTRLLVL.

This clonotype was observed many times. The chain uses TRBV12-3 or TRBV12-4 and TRBJ2-7; TRBD1 is a possible D gene (5 bases). The ends were cut back, 5 bases at V and 6 bases at J, with 14 bases in the middle. This CDR3 comprises 13 residues. CDR3 region: CASSPRVGPEQYF. The CDR3 DNA is TGTGCCAGCAGTCCCAGGGTTGGACCCGAGCAGTACTTC.